Only one count was recorded for the clone carrying this T cell receptor beta chain. Its antigen is undetermined. This sample is part of a study of T cell responses to AZD1222 COVID-19 vaccine. Study-level points and caveats: Vaccine-associated CD4 TCRs spanned spike, dominant at 160-218 and 743-854. At study baseline, merely several AZD1222 recipients were seropositive. Epitopes outside B.1.351 and B.1.1.7 mutated regions reportedly drew nearly half of spike TCRs. Two AZD1222 administrations were followed by greater Spike-specific TCR breadth and depth.

The table came from immunoSEQ multiplex PCR; TCRdb's copy has only in-frame clones and leaves some out. Seen here are under 130,000 clones, roughly 89% observed once, and the top ten hold less than 55%. The germline CDR1 and CDR2 sequences are MDHEN and SYDVKM. V gave up 4 bases and J gave up 3 bases, with 16 bases separating them. This CDR3 has 15 amino acids. V usage is TRBV28 and J usage is TRBJ2-7; perhaps D is TRBD1 or TRBD2 (5 bases each). This specimen was peripheral blood, taken on day 0 of AZD1222 vaccination. This receptor was taken from an adult in good health. CDR3 DNA sequence: TGTGCCAGCAGTTCTCCCGGGACCGGCCACTACGAGCAGTACTTC. Amino acids: CASSSPGTGHYEQYF.